The 29 T cell receptor beta chains reported below all come from one sample, sequenced in a study of blood T cell repertoires in COVID-19. Sequencing used immunoSEQ multiplex PCR; TCRdb keeps in-frame clones, though not all of them. The profile shows 100,000 to 140,000 clones, approximately 88% of them singletons. Material: peripheral blood. These receptors came from a human donor in a cohort sampled during active COVID-19.

The chain employs TRBV9 and TRBJ2-3; D uncertain. Germline assignment: CDR1 SGDLS and CDR2 YYNGEE. The CDR3 sequence is 14 residues long. V dropped 4 bases and J dropped 5 bases, with 14 bases sitting between them. The CDR3 protein is CASSTRVGRDTQYF. CDR3 nucleotides: TGTGCCAGCAGCACCCGGGTAGGCCGAGATACGCAGTATTTT.

The J gene is TRBJ2-1, the V gene TRBV9, with 7 bases matching TRBD1. The CDR3 covers 15 residues. Germline V gene lookup returns CDR1 SGDLS and CDR2 YYNGEE. Trimming at V came to 2 bases and at J to 3 bases, leaving 5 bases not matched to a gene. The chain's CDR3 is CASSVQGQDYNEQFF. CDR3 DNA sequence: TGTGCCAGCAGCGTCCAAGGACAGGACTACAATGAGCAGTTCTTC.

The rearrangement uses TRBV7-2 and TRBJ2-3; tentative D call: TRBD2 (6 bases). The CDR3 runs to 14 residues. Between the trimmed V and J ends, which lost 7 bases and 4 bases, there was a span of 15 bases. Germline V gives CDR1 SGHTA, CDR2 FQGNSA. CDR3: CASTPFPGADTQYF. Here the CDR3 DNA reads TGTGCCAGCACCCCGTTCCCGGGGGCAGATACGCAGTATTTT.

V is TRBV5-5 and J is TRBJ2-1; the match to TRBD1 covers 10 bases. The CDR3 length is 14 residues. Germline V lookup: CDR1 SGHKS, CDR2 YYEKEE (reference sequence). V was clipped by 2 bases and J by 8 bases; unmatched bases: 4. Here the CDR3 reads CASSFGQGVYEQFF. CDR3 in DNA: TGTGCCAGCAGCTTCGGACAGGGGGTGTATGAGCAGTTCTTC.

The chain couples TRBV7-8 to TRBJ1-4, with D perhaps matching TRBD1 (6 bases). This CDR3 has 15 residues. V was pared by 1 base and J by 7 bases, with 13 bases between. Germline V gene data show CDR1 as SGHVS and CDR2 as FQNEAQ. The CDR3 spells CASSLGGGVGEKLFF. DNA of the CDR3: TGTGCCAGCAGCTTAGGAGGGGGGGTTGGTGAAAAACTGTTTTTT.

This clone was seen only a few times. The chain combines TRBV5-1 with TRBJ2-7; TRBD2 matches 8 bases. The length of the CDR3 is 13 residues. The germline gives CDR1 SGHRS, CDR2 YFSETQ. The ends lost 0 bases at V and 6 bases at J; junction bases unmatched: 2. DNA for the CDR3: TGCGCCAGCAGCTTGGCTAGCGGGCGCGAGCAGTACTTC. Translation gives CASSLASGREQYF.

This chain uses TRBV29-1 with TRBJ1-4; TRBD1 aligns across 9 bases. This CDR3 comprises 12 residues. The germline gives CDR1 SQVTM, CDR2 ANQGSEA. Unmatched junction bases numbered 4, after V lost 8 bases and J lost 6 bases. The CDR3 sequence is CSSRQGDEKLFF. The DNA for the CDR3 is TGCAGCTCAAGACAGGGGGATGAAAAACTGTTTTTT.

This clone was recorded once. The chain carries TRBV6-5 and TRBJ2-7; TRBD1 might be the D (7 bases). From germline, CDR1 is MNHEY and CDR2 SVGAGI. V lost 3 bases to trimming and J lost 6 bases, with 18 bases between them. This CDR3 spans 15 amino acids. CDR3 protein: CASSYRERQGREQYV. The CDR3 DNA reads as TGTGCCAGCAGTTATCGGGAGAGACAGGGCCGCGAGCAGTACGTC.

The CDR3 loop reads CASSPLASGSPSYEQYF. The CDR3 DNA reads TGTGCCAGTAGTCCCCTCGCCTCCGGGAGCCCGTCCTACGAGCAGTACTTC. The chain has TRBV19 and TRBJ2-7, with D possibly matching TRBD2 (6 bases). The CDR3 is 17 residues long. Trimming pared 5 bases from V and 1 base from J, leaving 21 bases between. Per the germline V gene, CDR1 is LNHDA and CDR2 is SQIVND (reference sequence). The whole variable domain, filled in from reference TRBV19 and TRBJ2-7, reads DGGITQSPKYLFRKEGQNVTLSCEQNLNHDAMYWYRQDPGQGLRLIYYSQIVNDFQKGDIAEGYSVSREKKESFPLTVTSAQKNPTAFYLCASSPLASGSPSYEQYFGPGTRLTVT.

This rearrangement joins TRBV5-6 to TRBJ1-2; D is unclear. The CDR3 sequence is 15 residues long. Deletions cut 2 bases from V and 7 bases from J, with 18 bases between. Germline values: CDR1 SGHDT, CDR2 YYEEEE. The CDR3 reads CASSFPGLLSVGYTF. The CDR3 coding sequence is TGTGCCAGCAGCTTCCCAGGCCTGCTATCGGTTGGCTACACCTTC.

The chain employs TRBV28 and TRBJ2-4; 7 nucleotides line up with TRBD2. CDR3 length: 13 amino acids. J was trimmed by 8 bases and V by 3 bases; bases with no gene match: 4. Germline V CDR1 and CDR2: MDHEN, SYDVKM. The CDR3 region has the DNA TGTGCCAGCAGTTTTTCGGGGGGAGACATTCAGTACTTC. As protein: CASSFSGGDIQYF.

V and J are TRBV7-2 and TRBJ2-1; TRBD2 matches 8 bases. The germline V gene encodes CDR1 SGHTA and CDR2 FQGNSA. The CDR3 contains 15 residues. Trimming took 1 base from V and 9 from J; bases not matched to a gene: 8. The CDR3 DNA reads as TGTGCCAGCAGCTTAGTGACGGGAGGGCCTGGTGAGCAGTTCTTC. Its translation: CASSLVTGGPGEQFF.

The V gene is TRBV5-1, the J gene TRBJ2-1; 7 bases agree with TRBD2. The trim removed 1 base at V and 6 bases at J, leaving 7 bases unmatched. Per the germline V gene, CDR1 is SGHRS and CDR2 is YFSETQ. The CDR3 is made up of 15 amino acids. The CDR3 region has the DNA TGCGCCAGCAGCTTGCAGGGAGGGCCCAGCAATGAGCAGTTCTTC. Its translation is CASSLQGGPSNEQFF. Using reference TRBV5-1 and TRBJ2-1 for the parts outside the CDR3, the full variable domain is KAGVTQTPRYLIKTRGQQVTLSCSPISGHRSVSWYQQTPGQGLQFLFEYFSETQRNKGNFPGRFSGRQFSNSRSEMNVSTLELGDSALYLCASSLQGGPSNEQFFGPGTRLTVL.

The gene calls are TRBV7-2 and TRBJ1-5; a possible D gene is TRBD1 (5 bases). CDR3 length equals 14 residues. V lost 3 bases and J lost 3, with 9 bases in between. Germline assignment: CDR1 SGHTA and CDR2 FQGNSA. The CDR3 protein is CASSFGHNNQPQHF. The CDR3 nucleotides are TGTGCCAGCAGCTTCGGACACAACAATCAGCCCCAGCATTTT.

The chain recombines TRBV11-3 with TRBJ1-1, with D maybe TRBD1 (5 bases). CDR1 is SGHNT and CDR2 is YENEEA in the germline V gene. This CDR3 contains 14 residues. Trimming removed 4 bases from V and 1 base from J, with 10 bases in between. Here the CDR3 reads CASSSGGKNTEAFF. For the CDR3, the DNA is TGTGCCAGCAGCTCCGGGGGGAAGAACACTGAAGCTTTCTTT.

The chain couples TRBV6-5 to TRBJ2-7; 9 positions agree with TRBD1. The CDR3 covers 14 residues. Germline assignment: CDR1 MNHEY and CDR2 SVGAGI. V shed 6 bases, J shed 6 bases, and the junction held 9 bases outside the gene matches. The CDR3 spells CASRPIQGALEQYF. The DNA of the CDR3 is TGTGCCAGCAGGCCCATACAGGGGGCCCTCGAGCAGTACTTC.

By proportion, this clone is medium-sized (0.01 to 0.1%). This chain uses TRBV4-1 with TRBJ1-6; no clear D. CDR1 MGHRA and CDR2 YSYEKL come from the germline V gene. CDR3 length: 12 residues. V lost 3 bases and J 5 bases, leaving 2 bases between the germline ends. Here the CDR3 DNA reads TGCGCCAGCAGCCACAATAATTCACCCCTCCACTTT. This codes for CASSHNNSPLHF.

The chain uses TRBV4-3 and TRBJ2-7; 10 bases align to TRBD1. With V trimmed by 3 bases and J by 3 bases, 8 bases remained unmatched. The CDR3 is made up of 16 amino acids. Looked up from germline, CDR1 is LGHNA and CDR2 is YSLEER. CDR3 region: CASSHRRQGARYEQYF. DNA of the CDR3: TGCGCCAGCAGCCACCGTAGACAGGGGGCGCGCTACGAGCAGTACTTC.

V gene TRBV27 combines with J gene TRBJ2-1, with 7 bases aligning to TRBD2. The junction had 13 bases not matched to a gene; V was cut back by 7 bases and J by 1 base. Germline V gene data show CDR1 as MNHEY and CDR2 as SMNVEV (reference sequence). The CDR3 extends over 17 amino acids. CDR3 sequence reads: CASNPSSGTSSYNEQFF. In nucleotides, the CDR3 is TGTGCCAGCAATCCCTCCAGCGGGACCTCTTCCTACAATGAGCAGTTCTTC.

This clone appeared a few times. The chain's CDR3 is CASSELSSGNTIYF. CDR3 sequence (DNA): TGTGCCAGCAGTGAGTTGAGCTCTGGAAACACCATATATTTT. This chain joins TRBV6-1 and TRBJ1-3, with D hard to call. Germline assignment: CDR1 MNHNS and CDR2 SASEGT. This CDR3 spans 14 amino acids. Trimming took 3 bases from V and 0 from J, leaving 6 bases between them.

The V call is TRBV6-4, the J call TRBJ1-1; tentatively, D is TRBD1 (5 bases). V was trimmed by 6 bases and J by 2 bases, leaving 10 bases between them. The CDR3 sequence is 13 residues long. The V gene's germline CDR1 is MRHNA and CDR2 SNTAGT. In DNA, the CDR3 is TGTGCCAGCAGGCGGGACGACAACACTGAAGCTTTCTTT. It yields the protein CASRRDDNTEAFF.

This chain uses TRBV7-8 with TRBJ1-2, with 7 bases matching TRBD1. V was pared by 3 bases and J by 6 bases, with 7 bases of the junction left unmatched. Looked up from germline, CDR1 is SGHVS and CDR2 is FQNEAQ. The CDR3 has 14 residues. CDR3 region: CASSFSQGRNGYTF. In nucleotides, the CDR3 is TGTGCCAGCAGCTTTTCACAGGGGAGAAATGGCTACACCTTC.

The V call is TRBV9, the J call TRBJ2-3; D gene unclear. Per germline, CDR1 SGDLS and CDR2 YYNGEE. CDR3 length: 14 amino acids. Trimming removed 0 bases from V and 4 bases from J, with 9 bases in between. The CDR3 DNA reads TGTGCCAGCAGCGTAGCCACTAAGGCAGATACGCAGTATTTT. This encodes CASSVATKADTQYF.

V gene TRBV11-1 combines with J gene TRBJ2-1; 16 bases map to TRBD2. This CDR3 spans 16 amino acids. Losses at the gene ends were 5 bases for V and 4 bases for J; bases not matched to a gene: 2. Germline V lookup: CDR1 SGHAT, CDR2 FQDESV (reference sequence). CDR3 region: CASSPGLAGGYNEQFF. The CDR3 DNA follows: TGTGCCAGCAGCCCGGGACTAGCGGGAGGGTACAATGAGCAGTTCTTC.

The chain joins TRBV15 to TRBJ1-5, with D perhaps matching TRBD1 (5 bases). Germline assignment: CDR1 LNHNV and CDR2 YYDKDF (reference sequence). Trimming took 5 bases from V and 6 from J, leaving 14 bases between them. This CDR3 is 14 amino acids long. As DNA, the CDR3 is TGTGCCACCAGCTTGGACACTGAACGTCAGCCCCAGCATTTT. It yields the protein CATSLDTERQPQHF.

This clone was detected only a few times. The chain uses TRBV28 and TRBJ1-6, with a weak D call TRBD1 (6 bases). Trimming stripped 3 bases from V and 4 bases from J, with 10 bases between. CDR3 length equals 15 residues. The V gene's germline CDR1 is MDHEN and CDR2 SYDVKM. The CDR3 region has the DNA TGTGCCAGCAGTTTCACAGGGCAATATAATTCACCCCTCCACTTT. It is translated as CASSFTGQYNSPLHF.

Only one count was recorded for this clone. V is TRBV5-6 and J is TRBJ2-7; D is ambiguous. The CDR3 is 12 residues long. Looked up from germline, CDR1 is SGHDT and CDR2 is YYEEEE. The V gene lost 4 bases and the J gene lost 3 bases, with 8 bases spanning the gap. CDR3 protein: CASSTVGYEQYF. CDR3 nucleotide sequence: TGTGCCAGCAGCACAGTAGGCTACGAGCAGTACTTC.

This rearrangement joins TRBV9 to TRBJ1-2, with a weak D call TRBD1 (5 bases). V lost 3 bases and J lost 3, with 15 bases in between. Germline CDR1 reads SGDLS; CDR2 reads YYNGEE. The CDR3 runs 15 residues. The CDR3 DNA sequence: TGTGCCAGCAGCGGCAATCAAGGGGTTCACTATGGCTACACCTTC. Translated, it gives CASSGNQGVHYGYTF.

The chain employs TRBV5-6 and TRBJ2-7; a possible D gene is TRBD1 (5 bases). Germline V gene data show CDR1 as SGHDT and CDR2 as YYEEEE. The CDR3 is made up of 13 amino acids. Trimming shortened V by 2 bases and J by 2 bases, and 8 bases separated the two germline ends. The CDR3 loop reads CASSFDSTYEQYV. The DNA for the CDR3 is TGTGCCAGCAGCTTTGACAGTACCTACGAGCAGTACGTC.